These T cell receptor beta chains were read from a single sample in a study of T cells in Graves' hyperthyroidism and ophthalmopathy. TCRdb ran MiXCR on the multiplex PCR reads and lists one entry per CDR3 protein. The table records some 580,000 distinct CDR3 sequences, around 15% of them present only once. The specimen sequenced was blood. These receptors all come from a woman between 40 and 55 years old with Graves' ophthalmopathy. The conserved cysteine and the conserved F or W are not part of the CDR3 here. Expanded clones get a size class; other rows say once, few or many, or leave the size out.

j_call v_call clone_size cdr3_aa
TRBJ2-2 TRBV11-3 few ASSLGGPQTNTGELF
TRBJ2-3 TRBV3-1 many ASSQVRTDTQY
TRBJ2-5 TRBV6-1 many ASRRGGFSQETQY
TRBJ2-1 TRBV11-2 many ASSPPGDYTYNEQF
TRBJ2-5 TRBV7-3 many ASSLLVGQETQY
TRBJ1-3 TRBV7-2 . ASSLVTVSGNTIY
TRBJ2-1 TRBV20-1 . SARRDLQV
TRBJ2-2 TRBV5-6 . ASSSSGVRDTGELF
TRBJ2-1 TRBV29-1 many SVEAQGGGINEQF
TRBJ2-1 TRBV24-1 . ATSPSRGGTSYNEQF
TRBJ2-5 TRBV28 . ASSPHSGREQETQY
TRBJ2-7 TRBV20-1 few SARDWRLAGDYEQY
TRBJ1-2 TRBV18 many ASSEQGGYGYT
TRBJ1-1 TRBV6-1 few ASIAGTGTEAF
TRBJ2-3 TRBV12-3/TRBV12-4 few ASSLSEGGSSTDTQY
TRBJ2-1 TRBV30 few AWSVLGLAHIESSYNEQF
TRBJ2-1 TRBV19 few ASSIQWERGDEQF
TRBJ1-4 TRBV2 many ASSRGTPFATNEKLF
TRBJ2-1 TRBV9 many ASSVGLGPHEQF
TRBJ2-1 TRBV28 . ASCSVWGEQF
TRBJ2-7 TRBV3-1 many ASSHHGGRYEQY
TRBJ2-3 TRBV5-1 many ASSRRGGNTDTQY
TRBJ2-3 TRBV7-9 many ASSTGGLAGIDTQY
TRBJ2-7 TRBV28 many ASSLGAETYEQY
TRBJ2-1 TRBV12-3/TRBV12-4 . ASEGDSYNEQF
TRBJ1-1 TRBV28 many ASRALLEAF
TRBJ1-2 TRBV3-1 . ASSQVGQGGGYT
TRBJ1-1 TRBV30 many AWSVPVNTEAF
TRBJ1-4 TRBV20-1 few SARGTGGNEKLF
TRBJ2-1 TRBV7-6 many ASSLPSGSYNEQF
TRBJ1-1 TRBV3-1 few ASRLNGAEAF
TRBJ1-1 TRBV6-1 . ASSGGTGTHSF
TRBJ1-5 TRBV19 . ASSEGTASNHPQH
TRBJ1-1 TRBV5-1 few ASSLGQARMNTEAF
TRBJ2-2 TRBV7-9 . ASSFTGENTGELF
TRBJ2-2 TRBV3-1 many ASSQPSGRALGELF
TRBJ2-7 TRBV20-1 . SAKIGREDNEQY
TRBJ2-3 TRBV30 . AWSPGGGSTDTQY
TRBJ1-5 TRBV20-1 many SARQGNQPQH
TRBJ1-2 TRBV5-1 many ASSLDQDRDDGGYT
TRBJ1-5 TRBV5-1 . ASSWGPNQPQH
TRBJ2-5 TRBV7-9 few ASSKGTSGSWETQY
TRBJ1-1 TRBV30 many ACPGTLNTEAF
TRBJ2-7 TRBV28 many ASSSRLAGAVDEQY
TRBJ2-5 TRBV10-2 few ASSGGRNQETQY
TRBJ1-1 TRBV3-1 many ASSQTGGYTEAF
TRBJ1-4 TRBV12-3/TRBV12-4 . ASSYREGEKLF
TRBJ1-1 TRBV19 . ASRNEAEAF
TRBJ2-2 TRBV7-3 many ASSLLAGHTGELF
TRBJ2-3 TRBV11-2 many ASSQTAVSGTQY
TRBJ2-7 TRBV6-5 many ASSWGGGLAGEEQY
TRBJ2-3 TRBV29-1 few SAKHGTDTQY
TRBJ1-5 TRBV20-1 . GARLDSNQPQH
TRBJ2-3 TRBV30 many AWSSPGDRGDTQY
TRBJ1-4 TRBV12-3/TRBV12-4 . ASSWSGGSEKLF
TRBJ2-7 TRBV18 . ASSLGIWGEQY
TRBJ2-5 TRBV5-4 . ASSRGLAGIRVETQY
TRBJ2-7 TRBV20-1 . SAAGTETYEQY